The following is a TCR beta chain sequence with its context. The clone's antigen remains unknown. Per-base qualities were not stored, and no clone one base away is much larger. Trimming removed 0 bases from V and 0 bases from J; the gene matches leave 7 bases unexplained. The CDR3, from cysteine to phenylalanine, totals 19 residues. Only CDR3 DNA is held: 57 bases, read in frame from base 1. Via the germline V gene, CDR1 is SGHRS and CDR2 YFSETQ. The sample belongs to a study of shared clonotypes between healthy human individuals (dated by TCRdb to about 2020). Regarding the research as a whole: The cohort comprised two women and three men aged 18 to 49 years. Per donor, leukapheresis produced somewhere between about 0.94 and 10 billion PBMCs. Per donor, three plates each were used for CD4 naive and CD4 memory, two for CD8 naive, and one for CD8 memory. To estimate repertoire size and how much clonotypes are shared between individuals, the study performed deep sequencing of blood TCR repertoires from a few healthy adults. To increase sequencing depth and limit assay-specific biases, TCR repertoire library preparation and sequencing were carried out by different laboratories using diverse techniques. General study outcomes and caveats: Even with the large sequencing depth, rarefaction of the sorted-subset datasets indicated that sequencing was incomplete. Compared with non-shared clonotypes, clonotypes shared by all four sorted-subset donors had higher generation probabilities. Sampling was restricted to blood, and TCR repertoires in tissues likely differ from the TCR repertoires found in blood. Naive subsets generally had larger estimated clonotype richness than memory subsets did. When a few donors were compared, the shared fraction of clonotypes was about 5% for naive CD4, about 4% for naive CD8, about 2.5% for memory CD4, and under 0.5% for memory CD8. Pairwise subsampling led to the expectation that sequencing depth would affect the degree of clonotype sharing among donors. Because the study included only a small number of donors, the genetic and exposure-history diversity represented was limited.

Healthy HIV-negative adults with no recently reported acute infections or vaccinations were included as donors. Every donor was a Caucasian adult living in Nashville, Tennessee, USA. The CD8 memory samples were a combination of magnetically selected CD45RO+ cells and CCR7-negative CD45RA+ effector memory (TemRA) cells. Blood was collected by leukapheresis, and PBMCs were isolated by Ficoll-Histopaque density gradient centrifugation and then cryopreserved in liquid nitrogen vapor phase. Analytical flow cytometry was used to check the purity and quantity of each magnetically sorted T cell population. Genomic DNA was isolated from every sorted fraction and measured by UV absorbance on a Nanodrop 2000c. Using the deep immunoSEQ assay, multiplex PCR amplified TCR CDR3 regions from genomic DNA. Extracted genomic DNA from each cell subset was distributed evenly across all wells of several immunoSEQ 96-well plates, and each plate was treated as a replicate. Each replicate PCR for sorted subsets received around 200 ng genomic DNA, equal to around 32,000 T cell genomes. Purified libraries were quantified with a Qubit 3.0 fluorometer, sized on a Bioanalyzer 2100, and re-quantified with the KAPA Library Quantification kit. Every immunoSEQ 96-well plate was sequenced on a dedicated single-read 150-cycle Illumina NextSeq 550 flow cell. In the paper's pipeline: The immunoSEQ output contained only junctional sequences without quality scores, so filtering could not match that applied to full-length reads. To assign V/J genes and CDR3, sequences were annotated using PyIR, a Python wrapper for IgBLAST v1.9, with IMGT germline references. Reads with weak V/J assignments (E-value above 1e-6), missing CDR3, stop codons, out-of-frame junctions, or ambiguous translated residues were removed. V3J clonotypes were defined as sequences sharing the same inferred V gene, J gene, and CDR3 amino acid sequence. Percentage overlap between repertoires was calculated by dividing the number of shared unique clonotypes by the size of the smaller repertoire. Repertoire richness was assessed with RTK rarefaction, the Chao1 estimator, and Recon v2.1 estimates of unobserved clonotypes. Generation probabilities were computed with OLGA for all TCRbeta clonotypes obtained by the gDNA method from a few donors. Here the immuneACCESS table is served through TCRdb, limited to in-frame sequences with V and J called. Missing clones are a known gap in these copies; in checked studies unresolved V genes cover under half, and the rest lacks a known reason. The D gene and trimming were derived from the DNA, and the V and J assignments and clone size from that table. This sample lists approximately 110,000 clones; 65% to 75% were detected once. The biggest ten clones account for approximately 25% of the sample.

Here the chain combines TRBV5-1 and TRBJ2-2, with TRBD1 matching 11 junction bases. The receptor was isolated from a woman younger than 45 in good health. Sequencing used memory CD8+ T cells sorted from blood. In the paper's terms, the cell subset or site label means: CD45RO+ cells pooled with CCR7-negative TemRA cells. The CDR3 has the sequence CASSLVAWTGGANTGELFF. At the DNA level, the sequence is TGCGCCAGCAGCTTGGTTGCCTGGACAGGGGGCGCGAACACCGGGGAGCTGTTTTTT.